This TCR beta chain originates from a study of cytomegalovirus exposure and HLA in healthy donors. The primer mix had 60 Vbeta and 13 Jbeta primers. Libraries were prepared by immunoSEQ multiplex PCR; TCRdb keeps only in-frame clonotypes and omits some of them. The profile shows 70,000 to 85,000 clones, approximately 65% of them singletons. Whole-study results and caveats: The listing of 150 or so TCR beta chains classed them as cytomegalovirus-associated. A later analysis linked a missense DCLRE1C variant to TCR beta V- and J-gene trimming.

Germline lookup yields CDR1 WNHNN and CDR2 SYGVQD (reference sequence). The CDR3 runs to 21 residues. The germline V and J ends were trimmed by 2 bases and 1 base, with 26 bases remaining between them. For this clone: Its antigen is undetermined.

The chain combines TRBV10-1 with TRBJ2-2; possible D gene TRBD2, 6 bases. Sequencing was carried out using PBMCs. The receptor comes from a male donor in good health and CMV-seropositive. CDR3: CASSEAVTRVMGERNTGELFF. The CDR3, as DNA: TGCGCCAGCAGTGAGGCTGTGACTAGGGTGATGGGGGAACGGAACACCGGGGAGCTGTTTTTT.